Each of the 6 T cell receptor beta chains below was sequenced from the same sample in a study of Ad26.COV2.S vaccination and SARS-CoV-2 variants. Treatment: some 20 received Ad26.COV2.S at low or high dose, single or two shots; about five received placebo; per-sample allocation not given. Material that was analyzed had been drawn on day 63 after the first vaccine or placebo injection. Repertoires were generated with immunoSEQ multiplex PCR, while TCRdb's copy carries only in-frame clones and drops some. Counted here are some 480,000 clones, roughly 87% occurring once; the ten biggest clones make up roughly 13%. Sample: peripheral blood, taken in a trial of Ad26.COV2.S vaccine versus placebo. The receptors were gathered from a person between 18 and 65 years old who received the Ad26.COV2.S COVID-19 vaccine or a placebo.

The sample holds one count of this clone. The chain employs TRBV27 and TRBJ2-7; D is uncertain. Germline assignment: CDR1 MNHEY and CDR2 SMNVEV (reference sequence). This CDR3 is built from 12 residues. Trimming cost V 5 bases and J 6 bases, with 11 bases left between them. In nucleotides, the CDR3 is TGTGCCAGCAGTCCGCCAGTCGGCGAGCAGTACTTC. Its protein product is CASSPPVGEQYF.

This chain connects TRBV30 to TRBJ1-1, with 10 bases identical to TRBD1. The V and J ends lost 5 bases and 1 base, in that order; junction bases with no gene match: 4. The CDR3 is 14 residues long. Germline CDR1 is GTSNPN and CDR2 is SVGIG (reference sequence). The CDR3 reads CAWGQGVPNTEAFF. The CDR3 DNA is TGTGCCTGGGGACAGGGGGTCCCGAACACTGAAGCTTTCTTT.

The V call is TRBV14, the J call TRBJ2-3; D is ambiguous. The length of the CDR3 is 18 residues. V lost 1 base, J lost 3 bases, and 20 bases lay in between. Germline assignment: CDR1 SGHDN and CDR2 FVKESK. DNA for the CDR3: TGTGCCAGCAGCCAAGGGACGGGCCGGGCTAGAGAAACAGATACGCAGTATTTT. As protein: CASSQGTGRARETDTQYF.

V gene TRBV4-2 combines with J gene TRBJ1-2; no firm D call. Germline V lookup: CDR1 LGHNA, CDR2 YNFKEQ. V was shortened by 6 bases and J by 6 bases, with 17 bases between the two germline ends. The CDR3 spans 14 residues. As DNA, the CDR3 is TGTGCCAGCAGTCCGGGGAACAGAGCGAATGGCTACACCTTC. This gives the protein CASSPGNRANGYTF.

J is TRBJ2-5 and V is TRBV24-1, with unresolved D. Trimming left V 0 bases short and J 5 bases short, with 12 bases between. The germline V gene has CDR1 KGHDR and CDR2 SFDVKD. The CDR3 has 15 amino acids. Written as DNA, the CDR3 is TGTGCCACCAGTGATTTGCAAAGTGGAGTGGAGACCCAGTACTTC. Its translation: CATSDLQSGVETQYF.

The chain couples TRBV30 to TRBJ1-3; D may be TRBD1 (6 bases). V was clipped by 2 bases and J by 3 bases, with 17 bases between them. Per the germline V gene, CDR1 is GTSNPN and CDR2 is SVGIG (reference sequence). The length of the CDR3 is 16 residues. The CDR3 region has the DNA TGTGCCTGGAGTCCACAGGGAAAAGAAGGTGGAAACACCATATATTTT. It encodes CAWSPQGKEGGNTIYF. Using reference TRBV30 and TRBJ1-3 for the parts outside the CDR3, the full variable domain is SQTIHQWPATLVQPVGSPLSLECTVEGTSNPNLYWYRQAAGRGLQLLFYSVGIGQISSEVPQNLSASRPQDRQFILSSKKLLLSDSGFYLCAWSPQGKEGGNTIYFGEGSWLTVV.